These 18 T cell receptor beta chains were all obtained from the same sample, sequenced in a study of molecular identifiers for immune sequencing clone quantification. TCRdb re-called the PCR reads with MiXCR, one entry per CDR3 protein. The sample lists 85,000 to 95,000 distinct CDR3 sequences, 15% to 20% occurring once. Sequenced: naive CD8+ T cells from blood, with Jurkat cell RNA spiked in. As for subset: FACS-sorted CD8+CD4-CCR7+CD45RA+ naive T cells. These receptors came from a human donor in good health. Some libraries in this study had Jurkat cell RNA spiked in.

This clonotype was recorded at least ten times. This chain links TRBV7-8 with TRBJ1-5, with 8 positions matching TRBD1. V was pared by 5 bases and J by 6 bases, with 15 bases of the junction left unmatched. In germline, CDR1 is SGHVS, CDR2 FQNEAQ. The CDR3 is 17 residues long. As DNA, the CDR3 is TGTGCCAGCAGCGTAGGATCCGATTGGACAGGGTTTCAGCCCCAGCATTTT. Translation: CASSVGSDWTGFQPQHF.

This clonotype was observed a handful of times. A much larger clone differs from this one at a single base, so this may be a read error. V is TRBV20-1 and J is TRBJ2-7; D remains unclear. CDR3 length: 13 residues. The germline gives CDR1 DFQATT, CDR2 SNEGSKA (reference sequence). Trimming took off 6 bases at V and 4 bases at J, with 16 bases between the two ends. The CDR3 spells CSATGSGSYEQYF. CDR3 bases: TGCAGTGCCACCGGCTCGGGCTCTTACGAGCAGTACTTC.

This clonotype was picked up many times. The chain employs TRBV6-5 and TRBJ2-3, with D maybe TRBD2 (5 bases). Trimming took 0 bases from V and 3 from J, leaving 7 bases between them. The CDR3 extends over 14 amino acids. Germline assignment: CDR1 MNHEY and CDR2 SVGAGI. As DNA, the CDR3 is TGTGCCAGCAGTTACTCCGGGGAAACAGATACGCAGTATTTT. Amino acids: CASSYSGETDTQYF.

This clonotype was detected once. It is likely a read error, because the conserved phenylalanine at the end of the CDR3 is missing. This chain joins TRBV7-9 and TRBJ1-5; D gene ambiguous. Looked up from germline, CDR1 is SEHNR and CDR2 is FQNEAQ (reference sequence). V lost 0 bases and J 1 base, leaving 4 bases between the germline ends. The CDR3 runs to 14 residues. The CDR3 DNA reads as TGTGCCAGCAGCTTAGCAACCAGCAATCAGCCCCAGCATTCT. Translation: CASSLATSNQPQHS.

This clonotype came up many times. The V call is TRBV19, the J call TRBJ2-3; either TRBD1 or TRBD2 may fit D (5 bases each). Looked up from germline, CDR1 is LNHDA and CDR2 is SQIVND (reference sequence). The V end was cut by 7 bases, the J end by 1 base, with 12 bases between. The CDR3 runs 14 residues. This CDR3 reads CASTNWDGTDTQYF. In DNA, the CDR3 is TGTGCCAGTACCAACTGGGACGGCACAGATACGCAGTATTTT.

This clonotype has ten or more counts. The J gene is TRBJ1-5, the V gene TRBV7-9, with TRBD1 as a possible D gene (5 bases). Germline lookup yields CDR1 SEHNR and CDR2 FQNEAQ (reference sequence). V shed 1 base and J shed 6 bases, with 10 bases lying between them. The CDR3 loop spans 14 amino acids. The CDR3 reads CASSLEGAVQPQHF. For the CDR3, the DNA is TGTGCCAGCAGCTTAGAAGGGGCTGTTCAGCCCCAGCATTTT.

In this sample, this clonotype turned up many times. V gene TRBV7-2 combines with J gene TRBJ1-3; the D is unclear. Looked up from germline, CDR1 is SGHTA and CDR2 is FQGNSA. The CDR3 consists of 16 residues. V was clipped by 4 bases and J by 4 bases, with 17 bases between them. CDR3 amino acids: CASSSPGVGIGNTIYF. The DNA of the CDR3 is TGTGCCAGCAGCTCCCCTGGGGTGGGGATCGGAAACACCATATATTTT.

This clonotype was found many times. The chain has TRBV5-1 and TRBJ2-2, with TRBD1 as a possible D gene (5 bases). This CDR3 is built from 16 residues. Germline V gene lookup returns CDR1 SGHRS and CDR2 YFSETQ. Trimming pared 2 bases from V and 5 bases from J, leaving 16 bases between. In nucleotides, the CDR3 is TGCGCCAGCAGCTTTTCTCAGGGTCCATTTACCGGGGAGCTGTTTTTT. This encodes CASSFSQGPFTGELFF.

The chain couples TRBV20-1 to TRBJ1-2; D not resolved. V was pared by 0 bases and J by 1 base, with 6 bases between. The CDR3 extends over 13 amino acids. The germline gives CDR1 DFQATT, CDR2 SNEGSKA (reference sequence). Written as DNA, the CDR3 is TGCAGTGCTAGAGATCGTGGTAACTATGGCTACACCTTC. Its translation is CSARDRGNYGYTF.

This clonotype showed up many times. This chain connects TRBV29-1 to TRBJ2-5, with 7 bases matching TRBD2. This CDR3 comprises 13 residues. J was trimmed by 2 bases and V by 7 bases; bases with no gene match: 7. The germline V gene encodes CDR1 SQVTM and CDR2 ANQGSEA. CDR3 sequence: CSALGGYQETQYF. In DNA form, the CDR3 reads TGCAGCGCCCTGGGGGGGTATCAAGAGACCCAGTACTTC.

This clonotype was seen ten or more times. The chain uses TRBV20-1 and TRBJ2-7; D possibly corresponds to TRBD2 (6 bases). The CDR3 extends over 11 amino acids. From germline, CDR1 is DFQATT and CDR2 SNEGSKA (reference sequence). Deletions cut 3 bases from V and 7 bases from J, with 10 bases between. The CDR3: CSARVGGEQYF. In DNA, the CDR3 is TGCAGTGCTAGGGTGGGAGGAGAGCAGTACTTC.

This clonotype was seen many times. This rearrangement joins TRBV6-5 to TRBJ1-5; TRBD1 is a possible D gene (6 bases). The CDR3 spans 14 residues. CDR1 is MNHEY and CDR2 is SVGAGI in the germline V gene. V gave up 6 bases and J gave up 3 bases, with 12 bases separating them. This CDR3 is CASRGGAVNQPQHF. The CDR3 nucleotides are TGTGCCAGCAGGGGGGGGGCAGTCAATCAGCCCCAGCATTTT.

CDR3 loop: CASSIGQGYNEQFF. CDR3 sequence (DNA): TGTGCCAGTAGTATCGGACAGGGCTACAATGAGCAGTTCTTC. The chain uses TRBV19 and TRBJ2-1; 8 bases align to TRBD1. The CDR3 is made up of 14 amino acids. V was pared by 3 bases and J by 3 bases, with 1 base of the junction left unmatched. Germline V gives CDR1 LNHDA, CDR2 SQIVND (reference sequence).

This clonotype was seen at least ten times. This sequence joins TRBV7-9 and TRBJ2-3, with TRBD2 matching over 9 bases. The CDR3 has 14 amino acids. Germline CDR1 is SEHNR and CDR2 is FQNEAQ (reference sequence). The ends lost 5 bases at V and 6 bases at J; junction bases unmatched: 6. CDR3 sequence (DNA): TGTGCCAGCAGCCCCGGGACTAGCAGCGATACGCAGTATTTT. Translated, it gives CASSPGTSSDTQYF.

Comments on this clonotype: An end of the junction does not agree with germline; a read error may underlie this. The J gene is TRBJ2-2, the V gene TRBV6-5; perhaps TRBD1 as D (6 bases). Germline V lookup: CDR1 MNHEY, CDR2 SVGAGI. This CDR3 contains 19 residues. CDR3 region: CDSSYPSNPRGPNTGELFF. DNA for the CDR3: TGTGACAGCAGTTACCCCTCCAATCCCAGGGGACCCAACACCGGGGAGCTGTTTTTT.

Ten or more counts support this clonotype. The chain is built from TRBV19 and TRBJ1-1, with TRBD1 identical over 8 bases. Germline V gives CDR1 LNHDA, CDR2 SQIVND (reference sequence). J was trimmed by 3 bases and V by 4 bases; bases with no gene match: 7. CDR3 length: 15 residues. The CDR3 DNA sequence: TGTGCCAGTAGTAGGGGGACAGGTTGGGACACTGAAGCTTTCTTT. Translated, it gives CASSRGTGWDTEAFF.

Concerning this clonotype itself: This may arise from a read error, as a much more abundant clone is one base away. The chain couples TRBV27 to TRBJ2-1; 11 nucleotides align to TRBD2. Germline CDR1 reads MNHEY; CDR2 reads SMNVEV (reference sequence). The CDR3 consists of 16 residues. The junction had 6 bases not matched to a gene; V was cut back by 2 bases and J by 6 bases. The CDR3 DNA is TGTGCCAGCAGTTTAAGTAGCGGGGGGGTGTGCAATGAGCAGTTCTTC. Translated: CASSLSSGGVCNEQFF.

A remark on this clonotype: This may be a read error, as it is one base from a much larger clone. The genes are TRBV27 and TRBJ2-1; maybe TRBD1 (6 bases). The CDR3 has 15 amino acids. Germline V gene lookup returns CDR1 MNHEY and CDR2 SMNVEV (reference sequence). CDR3 loop: CASSPRGVPYHEQFF. The CDR3 nucleotides are TGTGCCAGCAGTCCCAGGGGTGTACCCTACCATGAGCAGTTCTTC.